The clone carrying this T cell receptor beta chain is a singleton in its sample. What it binds is unknown. These data come from a study of shared clonotypes between healthy human individuals. The length of the CDR3 is 14 residues. In germline, CDR1 is SGHRS, CDR2 YFSETQ. V was trimmed by 4 bases and J by 4 bases, leaving 12 bases between them. Sequencing was at deep level. The data were produced by immunoSEQ multiplex PCR, yet TCRdb's version contains in-frame clones alone and is incomplete. The top ten hold about 9.3% of the sample, which has hundreds of thousands of clones, around 74% seen once. Whole-study results and caveats: Estimated richness was generally greater in naive than memory subsets.

The sequenced sample was memory CD4+ T cells sorted from blood. As for subset: CD45RA-negative fraction. This clonotype originated in a man aged 25 to 40 in good health. V is TRBV5-1 and J is TRBJ2-1, with D perhaps TRBD2 (6 bases). CDR3 region: CASSLREAYNEQFF. The CDR3 bases are TGCGCCAGCAGCCTCAGGGAGGCATACAATGAGCAGTTCTTC.